What follows are 2 T cell receptor beta chains derived from one specimen sequenced in a study of CD8 T cells in ankylosing spondylitis. MiXCR, run by TCRdb on the 5' RACE reads, gives a single entry per CDR3 protein. Among tens of thousands of distinct CDR3 sequences listed, approximately 5.3% were seen once. The sequencing sample was made of blood, either unsorted or a sorted T cell fraction (not recorded which). The source is a male donor with ankylosing spondylitis or in good health (not recorded which).

This clonotype was picked up many times. The gene calls are TRBV19 and TRBJ2-5, with 9 bases that match TRBD2. CDR1 LNHDA and CDR2 SQIVND come from the germline V gene (reference sequence). This CDR3 is 14 amino acids long. V lost 8 bases and J lost 2; bases outside the gene matches: 6. The CDR3 nucleotides are TGTGCCAGTGAAAGCGGGGGGAGTCAAGAGACCCAGTACTTC. The encoded protein is CASESGGSQETQYF.

This clonotype was seen at least ten times. The chain is built from TRBV30 and TRBJ2-1, with D perhaps TRBD1 (5 bases). Germline CDR1 and CDR2: GTSNPN and SVGIG (reference sequence). V lost 1 base and J 15 bases, leaving 19 bases between the germline ends. CDR3 size: 13 residues. The CDR3 nucleotides read TGTGCCTGGAGTGAGGGGATGAGCAGCCGATCGTTCTTC. Amino acids: CAWSEGMSSRSFF.